The 14 T cell receptor beta chains reported below all come from one sample, sequenced in a study of long-term antiretroviral therapy in people with HIV. At the survey level, the v3.0 immunoSEQ assay was run. Measured with immunoSEQ multiplex PCR; TCRdb has only the in-frame clones, and not every one. The repertoire holds about 21,000 clones, with approximately 80% as singletons. This material consisted of unsorted PBMCs, taken 0.1 years before starting antiretroviral therapy. These receptors originate from a man aged 35-49 years with HIV.

The chain carries TRBV27 and TRBJ2-3; 13 bases fit TRBD2. After removal of 1 base from V and 3 bases from J, the junction contained 10 bases not matched to a gene. Germline CDR1 MNHEY, CDR2 SMNVEV (reference sequence). This CDR3 has 19 amino acids. The chain's CDR3 is CASSLYPGLAGRSTDTQYF. CDR3 nucleotide sequence: TGTGCCAGCAGTTTATACCCGGGACTAGCGGGGAGAAGTACAGATACGCAGTATTTT.

The genes are TRBV6-6 and TRBJ1-1; D perhaps matches TRBD1 (5 bases). Trimming left V 0 bases short and J 6 bases short, with 8 bases between. The CDR3 extends over 13 amino acids. CDR1 is MNHNY and CDR2 is SVGAGI in the germline V gene (reference sequence). The CDR3 sequence: CASSYSAGSEAFF. The CDR3 nucleotides read TGTGCCAGCAGTTACTCCGCAGGGTCTGAAGCTTTCTTT.

The J gene is TRBJ1-2, the V gene TRBV5-4; possible D gene TRBD1, 6 bases. V gave up 3 bases and J gave up 4 bases, with 19 bases separating them. This CDR3 is built from 16 residues. Germline CDR1 reads SGHNT; CDR2 reads YYREEE (reference sequence). CDR3: CASSSGGGDITYGYTF. The CDR3 DNA follows: TGTGCCAGCAGCTCGGGCGGAGGGGACATAACCTATGGCTACACCTTC.

The chain carries TRBV28 and TRBJ2-7; the match to TRBD2 covers 7 bases. The J segment lost 3 bases and the V segment lost 10 bases, leaving 6 bases of the junction unmatched. Germline CDR1 is MDHEN and CDR2 is SYDVKM. CDR3 length: 12 residues. Written as DNA, the CDR3 is TGTGCCACCAGATCTAGCGGCTACGAGCAGTACTTC. Amino acid sequence: CATRSSGYEQYF. The full variable domain, in which reference TRBV28 and TRBJ2-7 provide the parts outside the CDR3, is DVKVTQSSRYLVKRTGEKVFLECVQDMDHENMFWYRQDPGLGLRLIYFSYDVKMKEKGDIPEGYSVSREKKERFSLILESASTNQTSMYLCATRSSGYEQYFGPGTRLTVT.

The V gene is TRBV20-1, the J gene TRBJ1-2, with D perhaps matching TRBD1 (5 bases). Per the germline V gene, CDR1 is DFQATT and CDR2 is SNEGSKA (reference sequence). The CDR3 runs 11 residues. The chain's CDR3 is CGSGDTYGYTF. The CDR3 DNA follows: TGCGGCTCGGGGGATACCTATGGCTACACCTTC.

This clone was detected once. The V gene is TRBV28, the J gene TRBJ2-7; no firm D call. V was shortened by 8 bases and J by 5 bases, with 13 bases between the two germline ends. Germline assignment: CDR1 MDHEN and CDR2 SYDVKM. This CDR3 has 12 amino acids. In nucleotides, the CDR3 is TGTGCCAGCCGTTCTAGGGTCCACGAGCAGTACTTC. It translates to CASRSRVHEQYF.

This rearrangement joins TRBV6-5 to TRBJ1-2; no firm D call. The V gene lost 4 bases and the J gene lost 0 bases, with 9 bases spanning the gap. The CDR3 is made up of 14 amino acids. The germline CDR1 and CDR2 sequences are MNHEY and SVGAGI. In DNA form, the CDR3 reads TGTGCCAGCAGTTCCATATTGGCTAACTATGGCTACACCTTC. Translated, it gives CASSSILANYGYTF.

V is TRBV5-4 and J is TRBJ2-3; D not certain. The CDR3 has 12 amino acids. Trimming stripped 0 bases from V and 9 bases from J, with 8 bases between. CDR1 is SGHNT, CDR2 YYREEE, per germline (reference sequence). The CDR3, as DNA: TGTGCCAGCAGCTTGGTAGGGAAGACGCAGTATTTT. It specifies CASSLVGKTQYF. The variable domain in full, with the rest retrieved from reference TRBV5-4 and TRBJ2-3, is ETGVTQSPTHLIKTRGQQVTLRCSSQSGHNTVSWYQQALGQGPQFIFQYYREEENGRGNFPPRFSGLQFPNYSSELNVNALELDDSALYLCASSLVGKTQYFGPGTRLTVL.

The chain has TRBV19 and TRBJ2-6; TRBD1 or TRBD2 may be the D gene (6 bases each). The germline V gene encodes CDR1 LNHDA and CDR2 SQIVND (reference sequence). The CDR3 contains 14 residues. Trimming left V 7 bases short and J 4 bases short, with 11 bases between. The CDR3 sequence is CASKGGRGANVLTF. The CDR3 DNA follows: TGTGCCAGTAAGGGGGGCCGGGGGGCCAACGTCCTGACTTTC. Full variable domain (outside the CDR3, taken from reference TRBV19 and TRBJ2-6): DGGITQSPKYLFRKEGQNVTLSCEQNLNHDAMYWYRQDPGQGLRLIYYSQIVNDFQKGDIAEGYSVSREKKESFPLTVTSAQKNPTAFYLCASKGGRGANVLTFGAGSRLTVL.

This CDR3 is CASRTTSYEQYF. CDR3 sequence (DNA): TGTGCCAGCAGGACTACGTCTTACGAGCAGTACTTC. V and J are TRBV6-5 and TRBJ2-7; a weak D match, TRBD2 (5 bases). Deletions cut 6 bases from V and 4 bases from J, with 10 bases between. This CDR3 has 12 residues. Germline lookup yields CDR1 MNHEY and CDR2 SVGAGI.

This sequence joins TRBV15 and TRBJ1-5, with D perhaps TRBD1 (5 bases). CDR1 and CDR2 from the germline V gene are LNHNV and YYDKDF (reference sequence). The CDR3 extends over 19 amino acids. Trimming took 2 bases from V and 6 from J, leaving 26 bases between them. CDR3 in amino acids: CATSRTPSGTLKMVQPQHF. The CDR3 nucleotides read TGTGCCACCAGCAGAACGCCGTCCGGGACTCTAAAAATGGTTCAGCCCCAGCATTTT.

The rearrangement uses TRBV4-2 and TRBJ1-3; D unresolved. The length of the CDR3 is 15 residues. Trimming stripped 0 bases from V and 2 bases from J, with 8 bases between. Germline V gene sequence: CDR1 LGHNA, CDR2 YNFKEQ. In DNA form, the CDR3 reads TGTGCCAGCAGCCAAGAATGGACGACTGGAAACACCATATATTTT. Protein sequence: CASSQEWTTGNTIYF.

The V call is TRBV29-1, the J call TRBJ2-3, with 11 bases lining up with TRBD2. The CDR3 is 12 residues long. Germline values: CDR1 SQVTM, CDR2 ANQGSEA. With 7 bases clipped from V and 5 bases from J, the junction kept 2 bases outside the gene matches. The CDR3 spells CSALAGGDTQYF. CDR3 DNA sequence: TGCAGCGCGCTAGCGGGAGGAGATACGCAGTATTTT.

The CDR3: CASSLVRAGGYTF. The CDR3 DNA reads TGTGCCAGCAGCTTAGTCAGGGCCGGTGGCTACACCTTC. The J gene is TRBJ1-2, the V gene TRBV7-9, with a weak D call TRBD1 (5 bases). In germline, CDR1 is SEHNR, CDR2 FQNEAQ (reference sequence). The CDR3 sequence is 13 residues long. The germline V and J ends were trimmed by 1 base and 7 bases, with 10 bases remaining between them.